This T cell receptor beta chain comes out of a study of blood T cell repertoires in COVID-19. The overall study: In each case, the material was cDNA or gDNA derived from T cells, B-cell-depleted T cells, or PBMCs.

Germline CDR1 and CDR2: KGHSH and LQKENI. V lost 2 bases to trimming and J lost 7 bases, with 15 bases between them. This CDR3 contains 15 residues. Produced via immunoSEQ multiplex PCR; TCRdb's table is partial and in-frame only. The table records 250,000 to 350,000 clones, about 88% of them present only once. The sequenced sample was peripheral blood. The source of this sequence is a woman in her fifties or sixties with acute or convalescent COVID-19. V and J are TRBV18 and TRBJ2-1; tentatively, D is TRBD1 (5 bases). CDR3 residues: CASSPGRVVRNEQFF. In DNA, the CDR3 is TGTGCCAGCTCACCAGGCAGGGTAGTTCGGAATGAGCAGTTCTTC.